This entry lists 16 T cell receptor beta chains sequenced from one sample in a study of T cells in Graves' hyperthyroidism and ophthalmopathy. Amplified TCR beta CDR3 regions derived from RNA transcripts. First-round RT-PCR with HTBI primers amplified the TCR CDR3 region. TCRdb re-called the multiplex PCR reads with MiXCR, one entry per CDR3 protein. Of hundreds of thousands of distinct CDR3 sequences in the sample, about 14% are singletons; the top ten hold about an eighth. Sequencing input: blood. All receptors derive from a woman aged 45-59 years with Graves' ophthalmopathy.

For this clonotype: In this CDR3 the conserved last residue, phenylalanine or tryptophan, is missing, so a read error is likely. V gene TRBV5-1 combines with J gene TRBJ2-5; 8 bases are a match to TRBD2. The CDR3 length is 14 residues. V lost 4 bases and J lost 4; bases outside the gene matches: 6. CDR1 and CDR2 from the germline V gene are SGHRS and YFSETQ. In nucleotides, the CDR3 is TGCGCCAGCAGCCCCGGGAGGGCCCCAGAGACCCAGTACTTA. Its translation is CASSPGRAPETQYL.

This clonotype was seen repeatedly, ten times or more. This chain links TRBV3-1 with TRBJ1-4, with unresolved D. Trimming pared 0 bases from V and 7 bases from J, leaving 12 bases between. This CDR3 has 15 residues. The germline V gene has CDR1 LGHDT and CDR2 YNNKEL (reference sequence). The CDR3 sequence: CASSQDQFSGEKLFF. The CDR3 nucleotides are TGTGCCAGCAGCCAAGATCAATTCAGCGGTGAAAAACTGTTTTTT.

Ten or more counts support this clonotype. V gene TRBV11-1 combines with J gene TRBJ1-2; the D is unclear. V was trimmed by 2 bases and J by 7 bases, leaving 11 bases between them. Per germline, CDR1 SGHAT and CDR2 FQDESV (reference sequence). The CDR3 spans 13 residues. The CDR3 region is CASSLPRLLGYTF. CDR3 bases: TGTGCCAGCAGCTTACCGCGGCTTCTTGGCTACACCTTC.

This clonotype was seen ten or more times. The CDR3 nucleotides are TGTGCCAGCAGCTCATGGGGCGGGAGGTCCACCGGGGAGCTGTTTTTT. Encoded protein: CASSSWGGRSTGELFF. The chain combines TRBV11-2 with TRBJ2-2, with 8 bases aligning to TRBD2. The germline V gene has CDR1 SGHAT and CDR2 FQNNGV. V dropped 4 bases and J dropped 4; count of bases not matched to a gene: 8. The CDR3 extends over 16 amino acids.

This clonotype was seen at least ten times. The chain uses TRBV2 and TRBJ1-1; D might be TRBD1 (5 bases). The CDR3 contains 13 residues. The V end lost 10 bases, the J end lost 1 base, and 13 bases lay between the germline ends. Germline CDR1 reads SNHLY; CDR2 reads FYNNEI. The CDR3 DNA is TGTGCCAAGACGGGACTCCGGAACACTGAAGCTTTCTTT. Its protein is CAKTGLRNTEAFF.

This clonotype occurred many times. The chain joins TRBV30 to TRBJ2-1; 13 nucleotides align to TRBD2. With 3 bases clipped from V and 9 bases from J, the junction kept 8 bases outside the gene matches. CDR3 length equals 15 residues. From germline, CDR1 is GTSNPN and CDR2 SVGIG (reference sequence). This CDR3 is CAWRFGTSGKSEQFF. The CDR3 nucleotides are TGTGCCTGGAGGTTCGGGACTAGCGGGAAGAGTGAGCAGTTCTTC.

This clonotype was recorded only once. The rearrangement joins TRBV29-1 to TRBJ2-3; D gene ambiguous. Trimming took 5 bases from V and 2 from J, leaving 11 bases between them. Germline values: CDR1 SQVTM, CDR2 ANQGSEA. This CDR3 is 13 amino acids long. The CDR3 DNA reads TGCAGCGTTAAGGGTTCCTACACAGATACGCAGTATTTT. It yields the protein CSVKGSYTDTQYF.

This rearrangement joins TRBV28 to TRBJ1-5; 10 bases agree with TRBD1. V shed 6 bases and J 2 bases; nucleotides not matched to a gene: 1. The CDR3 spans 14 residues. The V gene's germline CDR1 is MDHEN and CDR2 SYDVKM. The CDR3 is CASRTGGGNQPQHF. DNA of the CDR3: TGTGCCAGCAGGACAGGGGGCGGCAATCAGCCCCAGCATTTT.

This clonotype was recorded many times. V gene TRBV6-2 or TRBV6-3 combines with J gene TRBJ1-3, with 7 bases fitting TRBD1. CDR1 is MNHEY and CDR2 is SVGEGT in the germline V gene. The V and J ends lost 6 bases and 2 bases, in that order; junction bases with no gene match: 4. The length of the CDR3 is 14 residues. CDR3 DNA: TGTGCCAGCAGCCCAGGGGGACCTGGAAACACCATATATTTT. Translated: CASSPGGPGNTIYF.

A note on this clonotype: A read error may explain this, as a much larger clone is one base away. The chain's CDR3 is CASSSRTRPSGREEQYF. The CDR3 DNA reads TGTGCCAGCAGCTCCCGTACCCGGCCTAGCGGGAGGGAGGAGCAGTACTTC. The V gene is TRBV7-9, the J gene TRBJ2-7; the match to TRBD2 covers 12 bases. CDR1 and CDR2 from the germline V gene are SEHNR and FQNEAQ (reference sequence). There are 17 residues in the CDR3. The junction had 14 bases not matched to a gene; V was cut back by 4 bases and J by 7 bases.

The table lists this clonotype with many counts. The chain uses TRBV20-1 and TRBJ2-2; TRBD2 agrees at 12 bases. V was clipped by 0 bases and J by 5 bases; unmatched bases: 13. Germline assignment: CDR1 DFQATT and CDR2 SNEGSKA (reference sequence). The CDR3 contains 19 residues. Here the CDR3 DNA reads TGCAGTGCTAGAGATCTGGGTCTAGCGGGAGGGCCGTGGACCGGGGAGCTGTTTTTT. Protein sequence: CSARDLGLAGGPWTGELFF.

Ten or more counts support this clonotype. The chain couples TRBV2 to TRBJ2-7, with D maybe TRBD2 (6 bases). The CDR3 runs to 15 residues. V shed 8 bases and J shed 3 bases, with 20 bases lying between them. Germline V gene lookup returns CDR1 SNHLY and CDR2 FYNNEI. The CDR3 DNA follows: TGTGCCAGCCGCCAGGAGTTGGGAGGCGTCTACGAGCAGTACTTC. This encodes CASRQELGGVYEQYF.

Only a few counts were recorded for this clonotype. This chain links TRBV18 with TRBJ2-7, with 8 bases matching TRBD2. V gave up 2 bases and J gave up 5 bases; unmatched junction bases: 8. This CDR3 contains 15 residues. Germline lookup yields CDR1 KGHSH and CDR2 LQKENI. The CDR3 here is CASSPTSGPRDEQYF. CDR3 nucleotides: TGTGCCAGCTCACCAACTAGCGGCCCCCGGGACGAGCAGTACTTC.

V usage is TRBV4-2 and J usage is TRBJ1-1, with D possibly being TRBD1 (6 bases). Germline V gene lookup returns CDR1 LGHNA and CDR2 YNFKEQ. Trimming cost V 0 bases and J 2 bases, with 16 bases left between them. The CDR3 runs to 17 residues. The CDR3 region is CASSQDRWGGLNTEAFF. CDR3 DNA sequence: TGTGCCAGCAGCCAAGATCGGTGGGGGGGGCTCAACACTGAAGCTTTCTTT.

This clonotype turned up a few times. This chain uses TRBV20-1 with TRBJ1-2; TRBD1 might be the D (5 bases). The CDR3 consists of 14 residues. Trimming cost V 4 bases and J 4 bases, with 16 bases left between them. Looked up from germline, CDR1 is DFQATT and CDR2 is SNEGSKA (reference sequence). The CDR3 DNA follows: TGCAGTGCTACTGGCCCCAGGGAAAGCTATGGCTACACCTTC. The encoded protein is CSATGPRESYGYTF.

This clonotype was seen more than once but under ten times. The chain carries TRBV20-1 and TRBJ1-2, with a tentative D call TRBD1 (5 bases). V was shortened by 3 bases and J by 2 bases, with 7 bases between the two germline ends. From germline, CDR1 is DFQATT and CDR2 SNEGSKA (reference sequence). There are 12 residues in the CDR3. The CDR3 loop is CSARPGNYGYTF. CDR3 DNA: TGCAGTGCTAGGCCAGGGAACTATGGCTACACCTTC.